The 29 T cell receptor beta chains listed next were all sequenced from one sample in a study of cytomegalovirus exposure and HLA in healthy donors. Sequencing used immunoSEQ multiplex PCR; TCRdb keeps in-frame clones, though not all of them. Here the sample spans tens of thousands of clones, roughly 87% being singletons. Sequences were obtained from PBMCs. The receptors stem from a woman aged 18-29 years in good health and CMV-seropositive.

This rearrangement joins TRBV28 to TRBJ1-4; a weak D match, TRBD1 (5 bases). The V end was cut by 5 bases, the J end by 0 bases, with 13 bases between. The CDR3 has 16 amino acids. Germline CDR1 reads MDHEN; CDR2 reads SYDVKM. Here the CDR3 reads CASSPRQGATNEKLFF. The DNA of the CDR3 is TGTGCCAGCAGTCCACGGCAGGGTGCAACTAATGAAAAACTGTTTTTT. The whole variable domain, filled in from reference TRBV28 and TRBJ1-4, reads DVKVTQSSRYLVKRTGEKVFLECVQDMDHENMFWYRQDPGLGLRLIYFSYDVKMKEKGDIPEGYSVSREKKERFSLILESASTNQTSMYLCASSPRQGATNEKLFFGSGTQLSVL.

CDR3 in DNA: TGTGCCAGCAGCCCGAGTCCACGCCGGGATCAGCCCCAGCATTTT. It yields the protein CASSPSPRRDQPQHF. This chain connects TRBV9 to TRBJ1-5, with D unresolved. The CDR3 is 15 amino acids. Germline V lookup: CDR1 SGDLS, CDR2 YYNGEE. V lost 4 bases to trimming and J lost 5 bases, with 16 bases between them.

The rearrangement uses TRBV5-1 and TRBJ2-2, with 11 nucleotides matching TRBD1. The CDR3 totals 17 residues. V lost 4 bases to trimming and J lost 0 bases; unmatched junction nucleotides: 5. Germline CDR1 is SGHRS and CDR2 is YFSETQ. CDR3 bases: TGCGCCAGCAGCCCCTGGGGACAGGGGGCGAACACCGGGGAGCTGTTTTTT. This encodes CASSPWGQGANTGELFF.

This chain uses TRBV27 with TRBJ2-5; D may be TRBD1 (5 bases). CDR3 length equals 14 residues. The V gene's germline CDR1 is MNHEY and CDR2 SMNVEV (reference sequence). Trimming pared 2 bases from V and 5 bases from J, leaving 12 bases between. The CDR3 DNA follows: TGTGCCAGCAGTTTAGGGGCCCAAGAGGAGACCCAGTACTTC. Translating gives CASSLGAQEETQYF.

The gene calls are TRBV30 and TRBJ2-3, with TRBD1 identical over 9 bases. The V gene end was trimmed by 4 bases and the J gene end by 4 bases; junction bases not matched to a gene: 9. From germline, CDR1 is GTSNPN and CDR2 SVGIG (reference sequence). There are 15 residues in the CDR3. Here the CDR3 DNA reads TGTGCCTGGATTCCGGGACAGGGAGTTGCAGATACGCAGTATTTT. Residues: CAWIPGQGVADTQYF. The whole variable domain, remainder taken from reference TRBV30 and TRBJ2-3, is SQTIHQWPATLVQPVGSPLSLECTVEGTSNPNLYWYRQAAGRGLQLLFYSVGIGQISSEVPQNLSASRPQDRQFILSSKKLLLSDSGFYLCAWIPGQGVADTQYFGPGTRLTVL.

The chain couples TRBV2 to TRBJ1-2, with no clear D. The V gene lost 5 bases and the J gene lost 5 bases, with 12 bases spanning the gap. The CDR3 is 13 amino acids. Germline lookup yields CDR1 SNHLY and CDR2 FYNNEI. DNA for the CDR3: TGTGCCAGCAGTCCTGGACTGGAATATGGCTACACCTTC. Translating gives CASSPGLEYGYTF.

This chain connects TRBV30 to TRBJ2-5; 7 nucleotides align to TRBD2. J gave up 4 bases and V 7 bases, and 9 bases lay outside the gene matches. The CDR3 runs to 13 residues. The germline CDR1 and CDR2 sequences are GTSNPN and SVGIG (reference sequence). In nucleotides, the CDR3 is TGTGCCTCCGGAGCGGGGATGGGAGAGACCCAGTACTTC. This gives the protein CASGAGMGETQYF.

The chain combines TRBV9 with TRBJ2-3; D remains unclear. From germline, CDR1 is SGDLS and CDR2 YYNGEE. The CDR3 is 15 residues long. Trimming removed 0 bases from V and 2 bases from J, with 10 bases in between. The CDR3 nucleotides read TGTGCCAGCAGCGTAGGTGGTAGACACACAGATACGCAGTATTTT. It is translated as CASSVGGRHTDTQYF.

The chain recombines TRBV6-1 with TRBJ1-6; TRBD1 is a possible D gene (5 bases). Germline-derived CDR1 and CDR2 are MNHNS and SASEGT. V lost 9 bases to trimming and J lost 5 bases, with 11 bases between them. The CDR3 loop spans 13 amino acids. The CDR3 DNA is TGTGCCAGTAAGACAGACAATAATTCACCCCTCCACTTT. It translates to CASKTDNNSPLHF.

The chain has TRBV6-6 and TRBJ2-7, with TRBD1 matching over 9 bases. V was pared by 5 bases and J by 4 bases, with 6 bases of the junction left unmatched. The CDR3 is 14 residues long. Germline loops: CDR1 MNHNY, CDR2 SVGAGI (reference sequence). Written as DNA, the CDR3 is TGTGCCAGCAGTCCGGACAGGGGAAGATACGAGCAGTACTTC. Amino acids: CASSPDRGRYEQYF.

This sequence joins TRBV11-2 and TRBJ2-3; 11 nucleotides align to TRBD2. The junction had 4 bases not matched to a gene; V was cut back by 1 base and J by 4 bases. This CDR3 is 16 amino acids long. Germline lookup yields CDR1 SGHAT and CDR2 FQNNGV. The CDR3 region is CASSLALAGGPDTQYF. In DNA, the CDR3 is TGTGCCAGCAGCTTAGCGCTAGCGGGGGGACCAGATACGCAGTATTTT.

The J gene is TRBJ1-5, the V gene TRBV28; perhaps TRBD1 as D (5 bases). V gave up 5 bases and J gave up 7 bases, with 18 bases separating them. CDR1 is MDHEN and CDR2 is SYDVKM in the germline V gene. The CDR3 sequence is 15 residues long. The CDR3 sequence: CASSPPHGGGQPQHF. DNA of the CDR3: TGTGCCAGCAGTCCCCCTCATGGGGGAGGCCAGCCCCAGCATTTT.

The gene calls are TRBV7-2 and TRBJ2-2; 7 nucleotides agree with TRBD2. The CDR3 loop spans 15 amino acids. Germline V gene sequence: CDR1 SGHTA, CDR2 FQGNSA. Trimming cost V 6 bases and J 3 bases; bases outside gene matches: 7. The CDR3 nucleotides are TGTGCCAGCAGTCGAGGGAGGGCAGACACCGGGGAGCTGTTTTTT. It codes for CASSRGRADTGELFF.

CDR3 protein: CASSWLTSSTDTQYF. CDR3 DNA: TGTGCCAGTAGTTGGTTGACTAGTAGCACAGATACGCAGTATTTT. V usage is TRBV19 and J usage is TRBJ2-3, with D possibly being TRBD2 (6 bases). This CDR3 comprises 15 residues. V was clipped by 5 bases and J by 0 bases, with 12 bases between them. CDR1 is LNHDA, CDR2 SQIVND, per germline (reference sequence).

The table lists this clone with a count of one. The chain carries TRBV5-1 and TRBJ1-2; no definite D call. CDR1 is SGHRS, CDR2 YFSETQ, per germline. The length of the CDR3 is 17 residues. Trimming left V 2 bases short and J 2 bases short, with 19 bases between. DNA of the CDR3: TGCGCCAGCAGCTTTGTTACAGCCCTACAATCCAACTATGGCTACACCTTC. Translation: CASSFVTALQSNYGYTF.

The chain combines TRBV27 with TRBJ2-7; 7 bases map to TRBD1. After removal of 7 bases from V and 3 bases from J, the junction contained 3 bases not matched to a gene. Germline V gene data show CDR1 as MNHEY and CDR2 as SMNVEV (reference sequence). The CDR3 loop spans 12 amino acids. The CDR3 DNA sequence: TGTGCCAGCATGGACAGGATCTACGAGCAGTACTTC. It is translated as CASMDRIYEQYF.

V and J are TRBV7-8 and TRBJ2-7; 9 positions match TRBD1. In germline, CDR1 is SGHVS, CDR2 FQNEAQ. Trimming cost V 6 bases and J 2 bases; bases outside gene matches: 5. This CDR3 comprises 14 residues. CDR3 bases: TGTGCCAGCAGTCTCGGGACAGGGACCTACGAGCAGTACTTC. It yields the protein CASSLGTGTYEQYF.

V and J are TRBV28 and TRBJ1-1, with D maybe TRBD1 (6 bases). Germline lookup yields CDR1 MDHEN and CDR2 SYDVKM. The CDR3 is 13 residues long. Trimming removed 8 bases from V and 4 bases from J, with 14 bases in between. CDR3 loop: CASRANRVTEAFF. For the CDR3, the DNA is TGTGCCAGCCGAGCTAACAGGGTCACTGAAGCTTTCTTT.

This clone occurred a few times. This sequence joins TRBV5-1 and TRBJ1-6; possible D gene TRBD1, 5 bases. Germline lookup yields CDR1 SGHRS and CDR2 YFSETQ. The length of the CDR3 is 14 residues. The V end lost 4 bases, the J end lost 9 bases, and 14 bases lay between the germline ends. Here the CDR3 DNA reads TGCGCCAGCAGCCAACGGGACTTTATTTCACCCCTCCACTTT. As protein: CASSQRDFISPLHF.

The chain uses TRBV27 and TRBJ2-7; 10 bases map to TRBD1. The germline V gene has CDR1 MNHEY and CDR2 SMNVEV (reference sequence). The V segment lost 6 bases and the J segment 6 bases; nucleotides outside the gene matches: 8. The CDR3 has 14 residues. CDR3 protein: CASSRDRGSFEQYF. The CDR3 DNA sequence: TGTGCCAGCAGCCGGGACAGGGGATCTTTCGAGCAGTACTTC.

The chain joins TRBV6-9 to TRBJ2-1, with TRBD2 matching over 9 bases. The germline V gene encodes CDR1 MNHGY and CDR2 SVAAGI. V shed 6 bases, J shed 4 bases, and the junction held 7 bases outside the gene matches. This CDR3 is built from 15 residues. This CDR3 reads CASRLRGGDYNEQFF. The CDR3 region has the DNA TGTGCCAGCAGACTACGCGGGGGGGATTACAATGAGCAGTTCTTC.

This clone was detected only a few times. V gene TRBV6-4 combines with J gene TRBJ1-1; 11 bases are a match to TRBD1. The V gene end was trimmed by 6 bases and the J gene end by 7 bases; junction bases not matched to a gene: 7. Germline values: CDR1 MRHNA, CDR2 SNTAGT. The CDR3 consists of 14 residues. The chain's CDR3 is CASSAGQGANEAFF. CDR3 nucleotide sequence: TGTGCCAGCAGCGCCGGACAGGGGGCGAATGAAGCTTTCTTT.

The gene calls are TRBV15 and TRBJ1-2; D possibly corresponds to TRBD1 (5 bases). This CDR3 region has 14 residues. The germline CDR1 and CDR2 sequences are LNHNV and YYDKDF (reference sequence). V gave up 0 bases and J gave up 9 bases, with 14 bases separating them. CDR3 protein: CATSRDSLRESYTF. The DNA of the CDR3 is TGTGCCACCAGCAGAGATTCCCTCAGGGAAAGCTACACCTTC.

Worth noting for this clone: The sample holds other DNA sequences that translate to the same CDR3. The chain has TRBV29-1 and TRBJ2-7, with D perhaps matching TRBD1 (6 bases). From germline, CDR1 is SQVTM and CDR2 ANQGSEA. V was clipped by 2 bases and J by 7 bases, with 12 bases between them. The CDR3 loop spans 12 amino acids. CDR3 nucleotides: TGCAGCGTTGAACTGGGCACAGGGGAGCAGTACTTC. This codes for CSVELGTGEQYF.

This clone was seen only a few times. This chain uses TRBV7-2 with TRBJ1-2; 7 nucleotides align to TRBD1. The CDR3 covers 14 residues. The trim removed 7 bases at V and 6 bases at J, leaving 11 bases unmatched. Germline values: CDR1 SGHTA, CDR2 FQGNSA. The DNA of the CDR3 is TGTGCCAGCACCACAGGGGCTGTTTTTCATGGCTACACCTTC. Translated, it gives CASTTGAVFHGYTF.

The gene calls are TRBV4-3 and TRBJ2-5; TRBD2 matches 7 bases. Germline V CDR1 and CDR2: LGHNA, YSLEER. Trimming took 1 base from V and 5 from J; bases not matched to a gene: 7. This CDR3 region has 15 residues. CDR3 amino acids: CASSQVDAGVETQYF. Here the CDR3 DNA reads TGCGCCAGCAGCCAAGTTGACGCGGGGGTGGAGACCCAGTACTTC.

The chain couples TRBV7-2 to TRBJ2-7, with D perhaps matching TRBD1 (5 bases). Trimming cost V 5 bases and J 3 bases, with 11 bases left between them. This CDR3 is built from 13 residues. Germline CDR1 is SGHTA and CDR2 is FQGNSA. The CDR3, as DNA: TGTGCCAGCAGCGGATTAGGGGACTACGAGCAGTACTTC. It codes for CASSGLGDYEQYF.

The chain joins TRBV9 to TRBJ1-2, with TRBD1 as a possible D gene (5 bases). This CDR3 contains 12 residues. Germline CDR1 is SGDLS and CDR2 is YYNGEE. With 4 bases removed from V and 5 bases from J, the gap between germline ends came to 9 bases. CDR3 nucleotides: TGTGCCAGCAGCCTAGGGGAGTATGGCTACACCTTC. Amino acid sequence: CASSLGEYGYTF. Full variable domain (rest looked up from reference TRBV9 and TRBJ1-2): DSGVTQTPKHLITATGQRVTLRCSPRSGDLSVYWYQQSLDQGLQFLIQYYNGEERAKGNILERFSAQQFPDLHSELNLSSLELGDSALYFCASSLGEYGYTFGSGTRLTVV.

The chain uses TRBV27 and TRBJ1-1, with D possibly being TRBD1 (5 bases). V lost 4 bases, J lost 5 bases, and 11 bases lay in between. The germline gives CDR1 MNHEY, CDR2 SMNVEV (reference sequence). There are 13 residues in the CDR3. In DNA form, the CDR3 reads TGTGCCAGCAGTTACGGGACTCCGACTGAAGCTTTCTTT. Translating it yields CASSYGTPTEAFF.